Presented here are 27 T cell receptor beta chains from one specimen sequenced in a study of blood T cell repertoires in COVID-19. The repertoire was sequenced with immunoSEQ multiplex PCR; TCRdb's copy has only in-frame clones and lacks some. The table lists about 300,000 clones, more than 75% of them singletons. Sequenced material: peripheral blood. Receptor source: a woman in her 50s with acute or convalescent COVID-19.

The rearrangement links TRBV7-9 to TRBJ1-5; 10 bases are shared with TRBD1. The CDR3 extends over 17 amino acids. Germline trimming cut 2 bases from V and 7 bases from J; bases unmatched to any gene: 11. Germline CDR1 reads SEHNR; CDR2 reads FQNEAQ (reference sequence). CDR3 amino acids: CASSLLLGQGTGQPQHF. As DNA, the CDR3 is TGTGCCAGCAGCTTACTGCTGGGACAGGGGACAGGGCAGCCCCAGCATTTT. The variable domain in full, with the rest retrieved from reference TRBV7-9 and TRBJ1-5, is DTGVSQNPRHKITKRGQNVTFRCDPISEHNRLYWYRQTLGQGPEFLTYFQNEAQLEKSRLLSDRFSAERPKGSFSTLEIQRTEQGDSAMYLCASSLLLGQGTGQPQHFGDGTRLSIL.

For the CDR3, the DNA is TGTGCCAGCAGCCGGACAGGGGCTGGAAACACCATATATTTT. Translating it yields CASSRTGAGNTIYF. The chain has TRBV27 and TRBJ1-3; TRBD1 aligns across 9 bases. CDR3 length: 14 residues. Germline V lookup: CDR1 MNHEY, CDR2 SMNVEV (reference sequence). Unmatched junction bases numbered 2, after V lost 6 bases and J lost 2 bases.

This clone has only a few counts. CDR3 bases: TGTGCCAGCAGCCAATCAGGGAAAGAGACCCAGTACTTC. Residues: CASSQSGKETQYF. The chain has TRBV3-1 (or the pseudogene TRBV3-2) and TRBJ2-5; D may be TRBD1 (5 bases). V shed 2 bases and J shed 3 bases, with 7 bases lying between them. This CDR3 is 13 amino acids long. Germline CDR1 LGHDT, CDR2 YNNKEL (reference sequence).

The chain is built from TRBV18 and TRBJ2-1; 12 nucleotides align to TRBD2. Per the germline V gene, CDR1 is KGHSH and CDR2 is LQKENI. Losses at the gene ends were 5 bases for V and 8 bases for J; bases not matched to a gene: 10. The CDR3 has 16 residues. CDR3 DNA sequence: TGTGCCAGCTCAACACTAGCGGGAGGATTACGATATGAGCAGTTCTTC. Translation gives CASSTLAGGLRYEQFF.

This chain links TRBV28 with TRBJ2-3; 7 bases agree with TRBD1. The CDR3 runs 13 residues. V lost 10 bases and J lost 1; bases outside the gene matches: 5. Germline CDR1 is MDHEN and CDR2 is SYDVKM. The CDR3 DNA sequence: TGTGCCATGAGGGACAGCCGCACAGATACGCAGTATTTT. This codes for CAMRDSRTDTQYF.

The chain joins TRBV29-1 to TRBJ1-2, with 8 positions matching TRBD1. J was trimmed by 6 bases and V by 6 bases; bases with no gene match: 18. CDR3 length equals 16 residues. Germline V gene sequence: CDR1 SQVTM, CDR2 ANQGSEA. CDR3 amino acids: CSVENLETGEGDGYTF. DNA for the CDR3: TGCAGCGTCGAAAACTTGGAGACAGGGGAAGGAGATGGCTACACCTTC.

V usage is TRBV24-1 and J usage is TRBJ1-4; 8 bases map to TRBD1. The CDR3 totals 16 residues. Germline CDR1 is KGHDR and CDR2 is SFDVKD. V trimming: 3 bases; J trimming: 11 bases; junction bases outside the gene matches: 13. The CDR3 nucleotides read TGTGCCACCAGTGATCCTCAGGGGGCGGGCGAGGACAAACTGTTTTTT. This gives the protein CATSDPQGAGEDKLFF.

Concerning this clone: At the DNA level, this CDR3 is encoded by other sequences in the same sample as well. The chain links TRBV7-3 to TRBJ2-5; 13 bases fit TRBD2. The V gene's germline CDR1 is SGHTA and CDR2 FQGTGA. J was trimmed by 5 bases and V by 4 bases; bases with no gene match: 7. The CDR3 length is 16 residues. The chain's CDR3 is CASSSTSGRAGETQYF. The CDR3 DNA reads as TGTGCCAGCAGCTCCACTAGCGGGAGGGCAGGGGAGACCCAGTACTTC.

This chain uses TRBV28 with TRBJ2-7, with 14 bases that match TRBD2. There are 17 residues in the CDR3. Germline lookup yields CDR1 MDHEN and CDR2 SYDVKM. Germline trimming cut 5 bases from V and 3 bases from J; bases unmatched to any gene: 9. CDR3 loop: CASSPNPGTSGSYEQYF. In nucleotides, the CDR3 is TGTGCCAGCAGTCCAAACCCCGGGACTAGCGGGAGCTACGAGCAGTACTTC.

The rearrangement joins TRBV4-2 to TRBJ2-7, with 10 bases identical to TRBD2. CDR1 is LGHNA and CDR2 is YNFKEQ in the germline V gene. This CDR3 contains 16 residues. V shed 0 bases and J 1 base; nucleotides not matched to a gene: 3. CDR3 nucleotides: TGTGCCAGCAGCCAAGATCCTAGCGGGAGATCCTACGAGCAGTACTTC. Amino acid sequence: CASSQDPSGRSYEQYF.

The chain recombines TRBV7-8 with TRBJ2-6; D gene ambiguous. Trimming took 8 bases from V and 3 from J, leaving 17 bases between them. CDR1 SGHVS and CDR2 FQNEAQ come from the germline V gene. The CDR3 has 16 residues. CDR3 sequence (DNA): TGTGCCAGCCGGTTGAGCCGCGCCATTGGGGCCAACGTCCTGACTTTC. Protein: CASRLSRAIGANVLTF.

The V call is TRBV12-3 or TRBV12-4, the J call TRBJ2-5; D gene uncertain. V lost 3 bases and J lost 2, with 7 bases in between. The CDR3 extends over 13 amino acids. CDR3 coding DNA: TGTGCCAGCAGTTTTTCTTTACAAGAGACCCAGTACTTC. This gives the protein CASSFSLQETQYF.

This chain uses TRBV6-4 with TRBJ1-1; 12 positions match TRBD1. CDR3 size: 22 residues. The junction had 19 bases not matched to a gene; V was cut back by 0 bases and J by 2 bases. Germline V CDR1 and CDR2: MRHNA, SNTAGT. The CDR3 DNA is TGTGCCAGCAGTGACTCGCCCCCGAGGGACAGGGGGCAACCCCCCACCAACACTGAAGCTTTCTTT. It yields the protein CASSDSPPRDRGQPPTNTEAFF.

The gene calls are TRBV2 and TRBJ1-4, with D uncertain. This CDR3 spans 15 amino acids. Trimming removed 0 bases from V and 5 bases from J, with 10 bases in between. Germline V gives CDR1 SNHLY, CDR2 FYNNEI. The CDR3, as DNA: TGTGCCAGCAGTGAAGCGCCGGGGAGCAATGAAAAACTGTTTTTT. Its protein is CASSEAPGSNEKLFF.

CDR3 DNA sequence: TGTGCCAGCAGTGAAGGCCAGGGGTATAGCAATCAGCCCCAGCATTTT. It is translated as CASSEGQGYSNQPQHF. J is TRBJ1-5 and V is TRBV2; tentatively, D is TRBD1 (6 bases). V was trimmed by 1 base and J by 0 bases, leaving 10 bases between them. Germline CDR1 reads SNHLY; CDR2 reads FYNNEI. There are 16 residues in the CDR3.

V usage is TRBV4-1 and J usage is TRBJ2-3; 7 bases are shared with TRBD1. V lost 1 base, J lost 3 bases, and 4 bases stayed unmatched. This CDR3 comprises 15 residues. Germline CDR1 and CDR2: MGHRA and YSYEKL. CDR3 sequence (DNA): TGCGCCAGCAGCCAAGTGTTCAGGGGGACAGATACGCAGTATTTT. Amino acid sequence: CASSQVFRGTDTQYF.

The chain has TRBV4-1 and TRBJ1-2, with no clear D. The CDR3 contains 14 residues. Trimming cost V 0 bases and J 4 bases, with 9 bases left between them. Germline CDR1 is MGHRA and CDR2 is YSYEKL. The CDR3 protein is CASSQDRPPYGYTF. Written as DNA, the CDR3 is TGCGCCAGCAGCCAAGACAGGCCCCCCTATGGCTACACCTTC.

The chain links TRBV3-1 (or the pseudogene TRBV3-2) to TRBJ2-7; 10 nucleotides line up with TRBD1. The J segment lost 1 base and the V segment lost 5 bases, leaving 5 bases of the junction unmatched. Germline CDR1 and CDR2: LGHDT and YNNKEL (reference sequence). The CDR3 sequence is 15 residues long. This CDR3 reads CASSYRDRGSYEQYF. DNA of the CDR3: TGTGCCAGCAGCTACCGGGACAGGGGATCCTACGAGCAGTACTTC.

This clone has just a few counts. CDR3 bases: TGCGCCAGCAGCCAACAGGGGGCAGCTGAAGCTTTCTTT. As protein: CASSQQGAAEAFF. This chain joins TRBV4-3 and TRBJ1-1; 8 positions agree with TRBD1. Germline CDR1 and CDR2: LGHNA and YSLEER. The CDR3 totals 13 residues. The junction had 2 bases not matched to a gene; V was cut back by 2 bases and J by 6 bases.

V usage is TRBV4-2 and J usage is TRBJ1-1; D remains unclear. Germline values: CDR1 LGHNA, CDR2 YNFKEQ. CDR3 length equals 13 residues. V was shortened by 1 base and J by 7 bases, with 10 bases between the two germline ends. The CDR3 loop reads CASSQAGNVEAFF. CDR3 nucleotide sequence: TGTGCCAGCAGCCAAGCGGGTAACGTTGAAGCTTTCTTT.

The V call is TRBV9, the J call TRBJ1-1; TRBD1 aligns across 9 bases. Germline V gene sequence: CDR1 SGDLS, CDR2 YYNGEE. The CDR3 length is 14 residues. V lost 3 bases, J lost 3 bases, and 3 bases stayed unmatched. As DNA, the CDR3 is TGTGCCAGCAGCGCCGGGACAGGGCACACTGAAGCTTTCTTT. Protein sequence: CASSAGTGHTEAFF.

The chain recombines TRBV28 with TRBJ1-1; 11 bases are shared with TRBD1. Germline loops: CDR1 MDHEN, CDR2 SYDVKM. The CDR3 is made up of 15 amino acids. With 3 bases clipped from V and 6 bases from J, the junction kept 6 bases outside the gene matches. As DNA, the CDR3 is TGTGCCAGCAGTTTCGCCGGGACAGGGGGGCCTGAAGCTTTCTTT. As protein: CASSFAGTGGPEAFF.

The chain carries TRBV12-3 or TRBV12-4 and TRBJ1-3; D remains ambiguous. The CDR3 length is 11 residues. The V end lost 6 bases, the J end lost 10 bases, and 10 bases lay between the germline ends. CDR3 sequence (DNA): TGTGCCAGCAGGTCCCTTTCGACCATATATTTT. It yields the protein CASRSLSTIYF.

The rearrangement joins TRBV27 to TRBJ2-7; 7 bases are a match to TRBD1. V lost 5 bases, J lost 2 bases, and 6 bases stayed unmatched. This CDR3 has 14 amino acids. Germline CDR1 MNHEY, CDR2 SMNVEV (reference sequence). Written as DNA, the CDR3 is TGTGCCAGCAGTCCCTCCCAGGGGGCCTACGAGCAGTACTTC. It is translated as CASSPSQGAYEQYF.

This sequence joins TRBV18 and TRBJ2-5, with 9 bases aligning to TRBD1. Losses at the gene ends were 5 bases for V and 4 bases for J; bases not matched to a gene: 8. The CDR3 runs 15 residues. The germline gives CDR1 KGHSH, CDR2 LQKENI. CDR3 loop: CASSWGQGEAETQYF. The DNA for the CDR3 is TGTGCCAGCTCATGGGGACAGGGAGAGGCAGAGACCCAGTACTTC.

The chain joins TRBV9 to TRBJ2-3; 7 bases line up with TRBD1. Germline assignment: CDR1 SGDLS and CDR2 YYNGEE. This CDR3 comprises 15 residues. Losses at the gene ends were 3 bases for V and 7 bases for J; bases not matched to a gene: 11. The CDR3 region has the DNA TGTGCCAGCAGCGCCCGGGACAGAAGGGGAAATACGCAGTATTTT. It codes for CASSARDRRGNTQYF.

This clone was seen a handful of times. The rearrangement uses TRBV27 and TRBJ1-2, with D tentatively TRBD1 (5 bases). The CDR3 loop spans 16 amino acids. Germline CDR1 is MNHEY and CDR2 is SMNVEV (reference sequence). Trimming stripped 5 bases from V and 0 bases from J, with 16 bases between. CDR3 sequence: CASSPRTQTANYGYTF. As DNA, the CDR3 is TGTGCCAGCAGTCCCCGGACACAAACCGCTAACTATGGCTACACCTTC.